Here is one T cell receptor beta chain with its context. These data belong to a study of shared clonotypes between healthy human individuals. The naive CD8 fraction comprised CD45RO-negative cells positively selected for CCR7 and excluded terminally differentiated effector memory CD45RA+ cells. Here immunoSEQ multiplex PCR was the method, and the copy in TCRdb shows in-frame clones only, minus some. The sample holds around 2,000,000 clones, roughly 94% seen once. The CDR3 has 15 amino acids. Germline assignment: CDR1 MNHEY and CDR2 SVGAGI. V trimming: 0 bases; J trimming: 8 bases; junction bases outside the gene matches: 5.

The TCR was taken from a man aged 18-30 years in good health. Sequences were obtained from naive CD8+ T cells sorted from blood. This chain joins TRBV6-5 and TRBJ2-1; 9 bases align to TRBD2. The CDR3 DNA is TGTGCCAGCAGTTACTCGTCTAGCGGGGAGTATGAGCAGTTCTTC. The encoded protein is CASSYSSSGEYEQFF.